This TCR beta chain is drawn from a study of early T cells in non-severe SARS-CoV-2 infection. Unique molecular identifier tags were affixed to discrete cDNA molecules. MiXCR, run by TCRdb on the 5' RACE reads, gives a single entry per CDR3 protein. The sample holds some 73,000 distinct CDR3 sequences, about 12% seen once. Sequenced input: whole blood. This receptor was identified in an adult who was a healthcare worker with PCR-confirmed SARS-CoV-2 infection or an uninfected control (not recorded which).

Here the CDR3 reads CASKLAEVGGETQYF. For the CDR3, the DNA is TGTGCCAGCAAGCTAGCGGAGGTGGGTGGAGAGACCCAGTACTTC. The rearrangement links TRBV2 to TRBJ2-5; 7 bases are a match to TRBD2. V dropped 7 bases and J dropped 4; count of bases not matched to a gene: 12. The germline CDR1 and CDR2 sequences are SNHLY and FYNNEI. The CDR3 consists of 15 residues.